The rows below give T cell receptor beta chains drawn from one sample of a study of T cells after yellow fever vaccination. Each CDR3 protein gets one entry after TCRdb re-called the 5' RACE reads with MiXCR. The sample lists approximately 510,000 distinct CDR3 sequences; 21% were seen once. This specimen consisted of PBMCs, obtained about 20 days after the first yellow fever vaccination. Receptors were obtained from a man in his late teens or twenties who received the YFV17D yellow fever vaccine. Both conserved end residues are part of each CDR3. D genes are given only for firm matches. The listing skips clone size in some rows; elsewhere it reads once, few, many or a size class.

v_call: TRBV9; clone_size: many; d_call: NA; j_call: TRBJ1-1; cdr3_aa: CASSRGWRATGEAFF; cdr3_nt: TGTGCCAGCAGCCGGGGGTGGAGGGCGACGGGTGAAGCTTTCTTT
v_call: TRBV27; clone_size: few; d_call: NA; j_call: TRBJ2-2; cdr3_aa: CASSYYGPNTGELFF; cdr3_nt: TGTGCCAGCAGTTACTACGGACCGAACACCGGGGAGCTGTTTTTT
v_call: TRBV6-2/TRBV6-3; clone_size: many; d_call: NA; j_call: TRBJ2-3; cdr3_aa: CASSPSPDTQYF; cdr3_nt: TGTGCCAGCAGTCCGAGTCCCGATACGCAGTATTTT
v_call: TRBV25-1; clone_size: NA; d_call: NA; j_call: TRBJ1-5; cdr3_aa: CASSEMGRNQPQHF; cdr3_nt: TGTGCCAGCAGTGAAATGGGGAGGAATCAGCCCCAGCATTTT
v_call: TRBV4-2; clone_size: NA; d_call: NA; j_call: TRBJ2-5; cdr3_aa: CASSQAAMGKETQYF; cdr3_nt: TGTGCCAGCAGCCAAGCCGCCATGGGAAAGGAGACCCAGTACTTC
v_call: TRBV5-1; clone_size: NA; d_call: TRBD2; j_call: TRBJ2-1; cdr3_aa: CASRPGAGVGYNEQFF; cdr3_nt: TGCGCCAGCCGCCCTGGGGCGGGGGTGGGTTACAATGAGCAGTTCTTC
v_call: TRBV12-3/TRBV12-4; clone_size: few; d_call: NA; j_call: TRBJ2-5; cdr3_aa: CASSPGTGARETQYF; cdr3_nt: TGTGCCAGCAGCCCGGGGACGGGGGCGAGGGAGACCCAGTACTTC
v_call: TRBV11-2; clone_size: NA; d_call: TRBD2; j_call: TRBJ2-5; cdr3_aa: CASSLVSGGLGMKETQYF; cdr3_nt: TGTGCCAGCAGCTTAGTTAGCGGGGGCCTCGGTATGAAAGAGACCCAGTACTTC
v_call: TRBV7-2; clone_size: few; d_call: TRBD1; j_call: TRBJ2-2; cdr3_aa: CASSFRGQDTGELFF; cdr3_nt: TGTGCCAGCAGCTTTAGGGGGCAAGACACCGGGGAGCTGTTTTTT
v_call: TRBV20-1; clone_size: NA; d_call: TRBD2; j_call: TRBJ2-3; cdr3_aa: CSASLTSVSTDTQYF; cdr3_nt: TGCAGTGCTAGCCTAACTAGCGTTAGCACAGATACGCAGTATTTT
v_call: TRBV12-3/TRBV12-4; clone_size: few; d_call: TRBD1; j_call: TRBJ1-3; cdr3_aa: CASIGGTGFSGNTIYF; cdr3_nt: TGTGCCAGCATCGGCGGGACAGGTTTCTCTGGAAACACCATATATTTT
v_call: TRBV4-2; clone_size: NA; d_call: NA; j_call: TRBJ1-4; cdr3_aa: CASSPGQFNEKLFF; cdr3_nt: TGTGCCAGCAGCCCCGGGCAGTTTAATGAAAAACTGTTTTTT
v_call: TRBV11-3; clone_size: NA; d_call: TRBD2; j_call: TRBJ2-3; cdr3_aa: CASSRGLAGDPVQYF; cdr3_nt: TGTGCCAGCAGCAGGGGGCTAGCGGGGGACCCAGTGCAGTATTTT
v_call: TRBV6-5; clone_size: few; d_call: NA; j_call: TRBJ1-4; cdr3_aa: CASSSLGGGTNEKLFF; cdr3_nt: TGTGCCAGCAGTTCACTCGGAGGGGGTACTAATGAAAAACTGTTTTTT
v_call: TRBV2; clone_size: NA; d_call: TRBD2; j_call: TRBJ2-1; cdr3_aa: CASSARLAGAGNEQFF; cdr3_nt: TGTGCCAGCAGTGCCAGACTAGCGGGGGCCGGCAATGAGCAGTTCTTC
v_call: TRBV5-8; clone_size: NA; d_call: NA; j_call: TRBJ1-2; cdr3_aa: CASSLVGINYGYTF; cdr3_nt: TGTGCCAGCAGCTTGGTGGGAATTAACTATGGCTACACCTTC
v_call: TRBV7-9; clone_size: NA; d_call: NA; j_call: TRBJ1-2; cdr3_aa: CASSTNARNYGYTF; cdr3_nt: TGTGCCAGCAGCACCAATGCAAGGAACTATGGCTACACCTTC
v_call: TRBV4-1; clone_size: NA; d_call: NA; j_call: TRBJ2-7; cdr3_aa: CASSQDIVGGEEQYF; cdr3_nt: TGCGCCAGCAGCCAAGATATCGTGGGAGGAGAGGAGCAGTACTTC
v_call: TRBV24-1; clone_size: many; d_call: TRBD2; j_call: TRBJ2-3; cdr3_aa: CATSAGLAGGSYTDTQYF; cdr3_nt: TGTGCCACCAGTGCAGGACTAGCGGGGGGCTCCTACACAGATACGCAGTATTTT
v_call: TRBV11-2; clone_size: NA; d_call: TRBD2; j_call: TRBJ2-3; cdr3_aa: CASSLESGGFSSDTQYF; cdr3_nt: TGTGCCAGCAGCTTGGAGTCGGGGGGTTTTAGTTCAGATACGCAGTATTTT
v_call: TRBV4-3; clone_size: few; d_call: NA; j_call: TRBJ2-5; cdr3_aa: CASSPLTGGQETQYF; cdr3_nt: TGCGCCAGCAGCCCCTTGACCGGGGGCCAAGAGACCCAGTACTTC
v_call: TRBV7-8; clone_size: many; d_call: NA; j_call: TRBJ2-1; cdr3_aa: CASSLAGREQFF; cdr3_nt: TGTGCCAGCAGCTTAGCCGGCCGGGAGCAGTTCTTC
v_call: TRBV19; clone_size: once; d_call: TRBD2; j_call: TRBJ2-1; cdr3_aa: CASSRADSGGLYNEQFF; cdr3_nt: TGTGCCAGTTCTCGCGCCGATAGCGGGGGGCTCTACAATGAGCAGTTCTTC
v_call: TRBV12-3/TRBV12-4; clone_size: NA; d_call: NA; j_call: TRBJ2-5; cdr3_aa: CASSSPSWETQYF; cdr3_nt: TGTGCCAGCAGTTCCCCATCGTGGGAGACCCAGTACTTC
v_call: TRBV5-1; clone_size: few; d_call: NA; j_call: TRBJ2-3; cdr3_aa: CASSFMWSDGSDTQYF; cdr3_nt: TGCGCCAGCAGCTTTATGTGGTCCGACGGCTCAGATACGCAGTATTTT
v_call: TRBV7-2; clone_size: many; d_call: NA; j_call: TRBJ2-3; cdr3_aa: CASSLTGFTDTQYF; cdr3_nt: TGTGCCAGCAGCTTGACAGGCTTCACAGATACGCAGTATTTT
v_call: TRBV11-2; clone_size: NA; d_call: NA; j_call: TRBJ1-1; cdr3_aa: CASSVTRVSGSMNTEAFF; cdr3_nt: TGTGCCAGCAGCGTCACTAGGGTTTCAGGGTCCATGAACACTGAAGCTTTCTTT
v_call: TRBV5-1; clone_size: few; d_call: NA; j_call: TRBJ2-7; cdr3_aa: CASSRGGTDTYEQYF; cdr3_nt: TGCGCCAGCAGCCGGGGTGGGACGGACACCTACGAGCAGTACTTC
v_call: TRBV11-2; clone_size: NA; d_call: TRBD2; j_call: TRBJ2-5; cdr3_aa: CASSIPEGASGAWRETQYF; cdr3_nt: TGTGCCAGCAGCATCCCTGAAGGGGCTAGCGGGGCCTGGAGAGAGACCCAGTACTTC
v_call: TRBV6-5; clone_size: few; d_call: NA; j_call: TRBJ1-1; cdr3_aa: CASSYSGAEAFF; cdr3_nt: TGTGCCAGCAGTTACTCCGGAGCTGAAGCTTTCTTT
v_call: TRBV6-5; clone_size: NA; d_call: NA; j_call: TRBJ2-3; cdr3_aa: CASSMLEGTSTDTQYF; cdr3_nt: TGTGCCAGCAGCATGCTCGAGGGGACAAGCACAGATACGCAGTATTTT
v_call: TRBV5-6; clone_size: NA; d_call: NA; j_call: TRBJ1-2; cdr3_aa: CASSSDGYYGYTF; cdr3_nt: TGTGCCAGCAGCTCGGACGGGTACTATGGCTACACCTTC
v_call: TRBV7-2; clone_size: few; d_call: NA; j_call: TRBJ2-3; cdr3_aa: CASSLELGSSTDTQYF; cdr3_nt: TGTGCCAGCAGCTTAGAGTTAGGGTCTAGCACAGATACGCAGTATTTT
v_call: TRBV20-1; clone_size: NA; d_call: TRBD2; j_call: TRBJ2-2; cdr3_aa: CSARTSGLGELFF; cdr3_nt: TGCAGTGCTAGGACTAGCGGTCTGGGGGAGCTGTTTTTT
v_call: TRBV5-1; clone_size: few; d_call: NA; j_call: TRBJ1-2; cdr3_aa: CASSLVNSEYGYTF; cdr3_nt: TGCGCCAGCAGCTTGGTTAATTCAGAATATGGCTACACCTTC
v_call: TRBV29-1; clone_size: few; d_call: NA; j_call: TRBJ2-1; cdr3_aa: CSARDRGDSYNEQFF; cdr3_nt: TGCAGCGCTAGGGACCGGGGAGACTCCTACAATGAGCAGTTCTTC
v_call: TRBV28; clone_size: NA; d_call: NA; j_call: TRBJ1-1; cdr3_aa: CASSLGLNAGTEAFF; cdr3_nt: TGTGCCAGCAGTTTGGGGTTAAATGCGGGCACTGAAGCTTTCTTT
v_call: TRBV20-1; clone_size: NA; d_call: NA; j_call: TRBJ1-3; cdr3_aa: CSARDPTSGNTIYF; cdr3_nt: TGCAGTGCTAGAGATCCCACAAGTGGAAACACCATATATTTT
v_call: TRBV7-9; clone_size: NA; d_call: NA; j_call: TRBJ2-2; cdr3_aa: CASSFWEHTGELFF; cdr3_nt: TGTGCCAGCAGCTTCTGGGAGCACACCGGGGAGCTGTTTTTT
v_call: TRBV7-9; clone_size: NA; d_call: NA; j_call: TRBJ2-2; cdr3_aa: CASSTRETGLAGELFF; cdr3_nt: TGTGCCAGCAGCACACGGGAGACAGGGTTGGCCGGGGAGCTGTTTTTT
v_call: TRBV7-2; clone_size: NA; d_call: NA; j_call: TRBJ1-4; cdr3_aa: CASSAGIYNEKLFF; cdr3_nt: TGTGCCAGCAGCGCTGGGATCTATAATGAAAAACTGTTTTTT
v_call: TRBV7-3; clone_size: NA; d_call: NA; j_call: TRBJ1-4; cdr3_aa: CCRPGEKLFF; cdr3_nt: TGTTGTCGGCCAGGTGAAAAACTGTTTTTT
v_call: TRBV3-1; clone_size: few; d_call: NA; j_call: TRBJ2-6; cdr3_aa: CASSQARQISSGANVLTF; cdr3_nt: TGTGCCAGCAGCCAGGCCAGACAGATTAGCTCTGGGGCCAACGTCCTGACTTTC
v_call: TRBV15; clone_size: NA; d_call: NA; j_call: TRBJ2-5; cdr3_aa: CATRSPSTQETQYF; cdr3_nt: TGTGCCACCAGAAGTCCCAGCACCCAAGAGACCCAGTACTTC
v_call: TRBV14; clone_size: few; d_call: NA; j_call: TRBJ2-6; cdr3_aa: CASSPAQGLSGANVLTF; cdr3_nt: TGTGCCAGCAGCCCGGCCCAGGGACTCTCTGGGGCCAACGTCCTGACTTTC
v_call: TRBV5-6; clone_size: NA; d_call: TRBD2; j_call: TRBJ2-3; cdr3_aa: CASSFNSGGTDTQYF; cdr3_nt: TGTGCCAGCAGCTTCAATAGCGGGGGAACAGATACGCAGTATTTT
v_call: TRBV19; clone_size: NA; d_call: TRBD2; j_call: TRBJ2-3; cdr3_aa: CATARRGNEDTQYF; cdr3_nt: TGTGCCACCGCCCGGCGGGGGAATGAGGATACGCAGTATTTT
v_call: TRBV20-1; clone_size: few; d_call: NA; j_call: TRBJ2-3; cdr3_aa: CSARDQIRQYF; cdr3_nt: TGCAGTGCTAGAGACCAAATACGTCAGTATTTT
v_call: TRBV7-8; clone_size: NA; d_call: TRBD1; j_call: TRBJ1-5; cdr3_aa: CATGGQGGNQPQHF; cdr3_nt: TGTGCCACCGGGGGACAGGGAGGCAATCAGCCCCAGCATTTT
v_call: TRBV5-4; clone_size: NA; d_call: TRBD1; j_call: TRBJ1-1; cdr3_aa: CASSGGQGTMNTEAFF; cdr3_nt: TGTGCCAGCAGCGGGGGACAGGGGACCATGAACACTGAAGCTTTCTTT
v_call: TRBV4-1; clone_size: many; d_call: NA; j_call: TRBJ2-5; cdr3_aa: CASSGDGFSAPETQYF; cdr3_nt: TGCGCCAGCAGTGGAGACGGGTTCTCTGCGCCCGAGACCCAGTACTTC
v_call: TRBV15; clone_size: few; d_call: TRBD2; j_call: TRBJ2-7; cdr3_aa: CATSGGDGGDEQYF; cdr3_nt: TGTGCCACCAGCGGGGGGGACGGTGGAGACGAGCAGTACTTC
v_call: TRBV9; clone_size: NA; d_call: NA; j_call: TRBJ1-5; cdr3_aa: CASSVAGGEGQPQHF; cdr3_nt: TGTGCCAGCAGCGTAGCTGGAGGGGAGGGTCAGCCCCAGCATTTT
v_call: TRBV2; clone_size: few; d_call: NA; j_call: TRBJ2-7; cdr3_aa: CASSEGFGAGYEQYF; cdr3_nt: TGTGCCAGCAGTGAAGGGTTTGGGGCAGGCTACGAGCAGTACTTC
v_call: TRBV7-9; clone_size: few; d_call: NA; j_call: TRBJ2-3; cdr3_aa: CASSFSLVADTQYF; cdr3_nt: TGTGCCAGCAGCTTTAGCCTAGTGGCAGATACGCAGTATTTT
v_call: TRBV4-1; clone_size: NA; d_call: NA; j_call: TRBJ2-4; cdr3_aa: CASSQEDAGWGIQYF; cdr3_nt: TGCGCCAGCAGCCAAGAGGATGCAGGGTGGGGCATTCAGTACTTC
v_call: TRBV12-3/TRBV12-4; clone_size: many; d_call: TRBD2; j_call: TRBJ2-4; cdr3_aa: CASSPTSGSNIQYF; cdr3_nt: TGTGCCAGCAGCCCGACTAGCGGGTCCAACATTCAGTACTTC
v_call: TRBV2; clone_size: few; d_call: TRBD1; j_call: TRBJ1-5; cdr3_aa: CASMAGGLNQPQHF; cdr3_nt: TGTGCCAGCATGGCAGGGGGCCTTAATCAGCCCCAGCATTTT
v_call: TRBV5-5; clone_size: NA; d_call: TRBD2; j_call: TRBJ2-1; cdr3_aa: CASSLKAGGEPKGIF; cdr3_nt: TGTGCCAGCAGCCTTAAAGCGGGGGGCGAACCAAAGGGGATCTTC
v_call: TRBV6-1; clone_size: few; d_call: TRBD2; j_call: TRBJ2-7; cdr3_aa: CASSRKSGDYEQYF; cdr3_nt: TGTGCCAGCAGCAGAAAGAGCGGGGATTACGAGCAGTACTTC